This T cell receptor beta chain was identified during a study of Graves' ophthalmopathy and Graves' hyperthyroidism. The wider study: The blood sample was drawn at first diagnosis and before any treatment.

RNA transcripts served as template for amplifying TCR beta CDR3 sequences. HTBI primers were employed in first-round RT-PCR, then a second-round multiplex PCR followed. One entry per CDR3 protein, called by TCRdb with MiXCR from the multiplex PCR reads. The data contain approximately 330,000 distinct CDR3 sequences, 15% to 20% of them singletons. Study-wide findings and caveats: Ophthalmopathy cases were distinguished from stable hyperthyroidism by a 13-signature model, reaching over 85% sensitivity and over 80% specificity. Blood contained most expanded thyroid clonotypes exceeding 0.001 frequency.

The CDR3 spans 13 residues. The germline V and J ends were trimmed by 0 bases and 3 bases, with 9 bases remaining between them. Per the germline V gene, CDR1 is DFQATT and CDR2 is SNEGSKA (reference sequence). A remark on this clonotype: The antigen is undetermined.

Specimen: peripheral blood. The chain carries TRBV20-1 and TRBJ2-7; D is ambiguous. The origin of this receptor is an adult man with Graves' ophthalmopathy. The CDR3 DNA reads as TGCAGTGCTAGAGATGATGCAGTCTACGAGCAGTACTTC. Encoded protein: CSARDDAVYEQYF.